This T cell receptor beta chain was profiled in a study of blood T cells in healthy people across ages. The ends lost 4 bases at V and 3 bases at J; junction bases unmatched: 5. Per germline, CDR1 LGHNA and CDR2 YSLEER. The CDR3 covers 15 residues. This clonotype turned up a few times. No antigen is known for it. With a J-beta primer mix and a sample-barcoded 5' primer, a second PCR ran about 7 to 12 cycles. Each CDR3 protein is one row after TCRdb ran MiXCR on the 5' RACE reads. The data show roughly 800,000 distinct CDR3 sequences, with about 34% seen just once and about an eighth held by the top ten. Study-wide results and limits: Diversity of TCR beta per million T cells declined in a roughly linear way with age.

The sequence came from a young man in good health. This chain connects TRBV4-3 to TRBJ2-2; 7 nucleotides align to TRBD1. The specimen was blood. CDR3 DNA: TGCGCCAGCAGCCCTGGACAGGACTACACCGGGGAGCTGTTTTTT. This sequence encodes CASSPGQDYTGELFF.